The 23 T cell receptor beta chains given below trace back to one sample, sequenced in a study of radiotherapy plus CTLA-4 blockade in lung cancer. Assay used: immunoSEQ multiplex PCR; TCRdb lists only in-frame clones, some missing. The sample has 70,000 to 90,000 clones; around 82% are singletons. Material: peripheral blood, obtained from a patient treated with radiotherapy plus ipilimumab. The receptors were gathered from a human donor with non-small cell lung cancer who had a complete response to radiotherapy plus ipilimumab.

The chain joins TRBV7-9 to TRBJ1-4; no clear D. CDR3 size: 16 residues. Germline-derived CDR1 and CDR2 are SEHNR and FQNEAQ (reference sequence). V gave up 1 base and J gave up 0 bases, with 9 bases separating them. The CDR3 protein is CASSLGGNPTNEKLFF. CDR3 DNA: TGTGCCAGCAGCTTAGGCGGCAACCCAACTAATGAAAAACTGTTTTTT.

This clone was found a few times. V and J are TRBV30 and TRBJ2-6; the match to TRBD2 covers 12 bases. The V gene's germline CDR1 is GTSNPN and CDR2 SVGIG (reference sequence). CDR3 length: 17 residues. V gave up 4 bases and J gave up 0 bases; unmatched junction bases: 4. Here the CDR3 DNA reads TGTGCCTGGATACTAGCGGGAGGATCCTCTGGGGCCAACGTCCTGACTTTC. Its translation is CAWILAGGSSGANVLTF.

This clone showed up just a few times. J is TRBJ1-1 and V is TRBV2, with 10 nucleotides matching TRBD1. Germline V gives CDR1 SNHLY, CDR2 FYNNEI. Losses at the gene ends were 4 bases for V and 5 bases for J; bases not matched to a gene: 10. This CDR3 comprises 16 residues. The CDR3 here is CASSAEGDRGLTEAFF. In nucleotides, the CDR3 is TGTGCCAGCAGTGCCGAGGGGGACAGGGGATTGACTGAAGCTTTCTTT.

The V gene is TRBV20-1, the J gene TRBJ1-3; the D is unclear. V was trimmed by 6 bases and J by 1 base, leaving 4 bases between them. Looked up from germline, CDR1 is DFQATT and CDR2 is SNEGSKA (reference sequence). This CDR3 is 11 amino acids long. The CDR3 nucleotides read TGCAGTGCGCTATCTGGAAACACCATATATTTT. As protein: CSALSGNTIYF.

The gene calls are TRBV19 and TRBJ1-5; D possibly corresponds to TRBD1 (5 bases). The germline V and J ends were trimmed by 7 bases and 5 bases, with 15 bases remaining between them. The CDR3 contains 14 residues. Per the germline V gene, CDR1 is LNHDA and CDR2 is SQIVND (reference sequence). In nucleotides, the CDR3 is TGTGCCAGTACCCGGGAGGGGCCTTATCAGCCCCAGCATTTT. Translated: CASTREGPYQPQHF.

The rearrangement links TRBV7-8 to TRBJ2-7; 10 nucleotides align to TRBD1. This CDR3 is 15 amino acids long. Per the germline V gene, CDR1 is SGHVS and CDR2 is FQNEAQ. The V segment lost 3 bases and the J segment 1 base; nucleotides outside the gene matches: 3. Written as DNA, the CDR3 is TGTGCCAGCAGCTTGGGACAGGGGTTATCCTACGAGCAGTACTTC. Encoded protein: CASSLGQGLSYEQYF.

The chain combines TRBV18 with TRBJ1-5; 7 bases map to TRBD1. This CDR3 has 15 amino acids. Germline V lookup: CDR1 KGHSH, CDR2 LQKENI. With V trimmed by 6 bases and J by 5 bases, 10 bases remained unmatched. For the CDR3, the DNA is TGTGCCAGCTCGCCCTACAACAGGGGAGATCAGCCCCAGCATTTT. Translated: CASSPYNRGDQPQHF.

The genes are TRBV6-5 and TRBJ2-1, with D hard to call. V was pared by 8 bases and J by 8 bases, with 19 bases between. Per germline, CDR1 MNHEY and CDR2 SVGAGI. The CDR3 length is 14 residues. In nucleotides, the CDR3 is TGTGCCAGCTCCCCCCCCGGTAGAAGCTATGAGCAGTTCTTC. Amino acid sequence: CASSPPGRSYEQFF.

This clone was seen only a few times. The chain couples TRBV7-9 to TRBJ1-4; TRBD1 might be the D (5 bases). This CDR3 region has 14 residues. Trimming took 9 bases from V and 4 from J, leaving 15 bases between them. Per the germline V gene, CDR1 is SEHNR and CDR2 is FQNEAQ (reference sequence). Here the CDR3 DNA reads TGTGCCAGTATCCGGGACGGAGGTAATGAAAAACTGTTTTTT. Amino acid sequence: CASIRDGGNEKLFF.

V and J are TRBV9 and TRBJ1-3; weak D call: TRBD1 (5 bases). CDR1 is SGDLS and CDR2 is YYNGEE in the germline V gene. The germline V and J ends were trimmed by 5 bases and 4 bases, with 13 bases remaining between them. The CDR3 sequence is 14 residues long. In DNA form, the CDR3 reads TGTGCCAGCAGTGCAGGGTCAGCCGGAAACACCATATATTTT. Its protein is CASSAGSAGNTIYF.

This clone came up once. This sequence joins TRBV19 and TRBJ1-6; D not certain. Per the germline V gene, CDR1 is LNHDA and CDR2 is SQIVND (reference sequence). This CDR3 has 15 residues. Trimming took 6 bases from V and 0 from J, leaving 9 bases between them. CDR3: CASRLQSSYNSPLHF. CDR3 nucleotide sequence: TGTGCCAGTAGGTTACAGAGCTCCTATAATTCACCCCTCCACTTT. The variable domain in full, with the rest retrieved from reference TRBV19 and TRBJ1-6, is DGGITQSPKYLFRKEGQNVTLSCEQNLNHDAMYWYRQDPGQGLRLIYYSQIVNDFQKGDIAEGYSVSREKKESFPLTVTSAQKNPTAFYLCASRLQSSYNSPLHFGNGTRLTVT.

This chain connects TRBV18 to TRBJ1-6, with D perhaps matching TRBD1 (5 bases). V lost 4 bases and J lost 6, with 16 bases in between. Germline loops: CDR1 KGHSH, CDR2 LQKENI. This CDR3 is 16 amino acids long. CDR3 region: CASSQLQGPANSPLHF. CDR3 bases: TGTGCCAGCTCACAGCTTCAGGGACCGGCTAATTCACCCCTCCACTTT.

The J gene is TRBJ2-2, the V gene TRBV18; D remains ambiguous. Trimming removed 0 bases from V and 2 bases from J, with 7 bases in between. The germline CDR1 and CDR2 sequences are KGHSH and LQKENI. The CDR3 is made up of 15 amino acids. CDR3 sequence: CASSPPNGNTGELFF. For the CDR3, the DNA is TGTGCCAGCTCACCACCGAATGGTAACACCGGGGAGCTGTTTTTT.

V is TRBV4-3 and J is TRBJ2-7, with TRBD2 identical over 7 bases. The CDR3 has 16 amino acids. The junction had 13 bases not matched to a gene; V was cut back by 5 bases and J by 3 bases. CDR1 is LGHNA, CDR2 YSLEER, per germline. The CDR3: CASSGTQRLADYEQYV. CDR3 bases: TGCGCCAGCAGCGGAACTCAGCGGCTAGCGGACTACGAGCAGTACGTC.

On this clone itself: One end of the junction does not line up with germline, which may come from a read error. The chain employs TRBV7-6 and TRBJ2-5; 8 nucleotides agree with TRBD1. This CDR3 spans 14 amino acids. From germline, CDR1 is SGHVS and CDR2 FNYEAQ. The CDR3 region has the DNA TGTGTCAGCAGCCAGGGGACAGGCCAAGAGACCCAGTACTTC. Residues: CVSSQGTGQETQYF. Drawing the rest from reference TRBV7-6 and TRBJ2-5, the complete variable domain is GAGVSQSPRYKVTKRGQDVALRCDPISGHVSLYWYRQALGQGPEFLTYFNYEAQQDKSGLPNDRFSAERPEGSISTLTIQRTEQRDSAMYRCVSSQGTGQETQYFGPGTRLLVL.

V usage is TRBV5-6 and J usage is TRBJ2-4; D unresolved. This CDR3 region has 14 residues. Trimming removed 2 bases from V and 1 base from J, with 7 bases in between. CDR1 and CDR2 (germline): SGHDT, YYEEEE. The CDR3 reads CASSLEWAKNIQYF. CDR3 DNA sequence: TGTGCCAGCAGCTTAGAGTGGGCCAAAAACATTCAGTACTTC. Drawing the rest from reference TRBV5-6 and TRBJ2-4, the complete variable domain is DAGVTQSPTHLIKTRGQQVTLRCSPKSGHDTVSWYQQALGQGPQFIFQYYEEEERQRGNFPDRFSGHQFPNYSSELNVNALLLGDSALYLCASSLEWAKNIQYFGAGTRLSVL.

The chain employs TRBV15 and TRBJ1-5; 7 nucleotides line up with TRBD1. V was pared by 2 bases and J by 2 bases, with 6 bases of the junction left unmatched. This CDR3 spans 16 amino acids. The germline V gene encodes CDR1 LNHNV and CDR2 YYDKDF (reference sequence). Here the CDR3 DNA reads TGTGCCACCAGCAGACGACAGGGTGAACGCAATCAGCCCCAGCATTTT. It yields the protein CATSRRQGERNQPQHF.

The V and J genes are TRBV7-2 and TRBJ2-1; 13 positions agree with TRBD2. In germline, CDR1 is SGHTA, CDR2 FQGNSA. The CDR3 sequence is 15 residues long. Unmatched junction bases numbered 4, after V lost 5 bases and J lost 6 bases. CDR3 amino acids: CASSPGLAGTNEQFF. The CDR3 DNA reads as TGTGCCAGCAGCCCGGGACTAGCGGGAACCAATGAGCAGTTCTTC.

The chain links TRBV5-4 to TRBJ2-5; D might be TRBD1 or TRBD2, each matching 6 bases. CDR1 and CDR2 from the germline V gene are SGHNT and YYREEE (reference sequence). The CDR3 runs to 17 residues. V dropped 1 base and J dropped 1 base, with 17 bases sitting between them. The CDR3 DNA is TGTGCCAGCAGCTTGAGGGGGAGTCTGGGGGGCCAAGAGACCCAGTACTTC. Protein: CASSLRGSLGGQETQYF.

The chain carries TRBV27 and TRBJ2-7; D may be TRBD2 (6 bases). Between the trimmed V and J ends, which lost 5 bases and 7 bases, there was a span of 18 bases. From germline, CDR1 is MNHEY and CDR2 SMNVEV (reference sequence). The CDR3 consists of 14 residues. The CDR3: CASSPPGLPLEQYV. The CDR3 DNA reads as TGTGCCAGCAGTCCGCCGGGACTCCCGCTGGAGCAGTACGTC.

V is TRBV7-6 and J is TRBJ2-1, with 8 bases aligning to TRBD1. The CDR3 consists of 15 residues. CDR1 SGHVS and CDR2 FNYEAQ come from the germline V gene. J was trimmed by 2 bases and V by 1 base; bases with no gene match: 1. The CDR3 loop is CASSLVGQAYNEQFF. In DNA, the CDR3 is TGTGCCAGCAGCTTAGTGGGACAGGCCTACAATGAGCAGTTCTTC. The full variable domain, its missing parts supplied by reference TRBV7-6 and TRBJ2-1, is GAGVSQSPRYKVTKRGQDVALRCDPISGHVSLYWYRQALGQGPEFLTYFNYEAQQDKSGLPNDRFSAERPEGSISTLTIQRTEQRDSAMYRCASSLVGQAYNEQFFGPGTRLTVL.

The CDR3 protein is CASSYGQNIGEAFF. CDR3 sequence (DNA): TGCGCCAGCAGCTATGGACAAAACATTGGTGAAGCTTTCTTT. This chain links TRBV5-1 with TRBJ1-1; TRBD1 is a possible D gene (5 bases). Germline values: CDR1 SGHRS, CDR2 YFSETQ. This CDR3 contains 14 residues. Trimming left V 3 bases short and J 7 bases short, with 16 bases between.

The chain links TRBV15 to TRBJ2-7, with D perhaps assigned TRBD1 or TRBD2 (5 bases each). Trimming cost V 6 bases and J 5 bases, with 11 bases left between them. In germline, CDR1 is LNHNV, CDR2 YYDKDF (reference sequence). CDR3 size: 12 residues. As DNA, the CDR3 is TGTGCCACCAGTGCCGGGACCCACGAGCAGTACTTC. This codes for CATSAGTHEQYF.